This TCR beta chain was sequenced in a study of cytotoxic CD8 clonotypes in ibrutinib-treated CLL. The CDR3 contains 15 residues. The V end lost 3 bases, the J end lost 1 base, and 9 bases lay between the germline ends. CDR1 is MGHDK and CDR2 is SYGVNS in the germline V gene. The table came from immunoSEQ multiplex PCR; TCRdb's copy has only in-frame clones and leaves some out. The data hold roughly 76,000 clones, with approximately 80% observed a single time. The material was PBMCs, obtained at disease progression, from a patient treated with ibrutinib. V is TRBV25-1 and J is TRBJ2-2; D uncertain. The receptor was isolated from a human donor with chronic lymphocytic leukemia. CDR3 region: CASSEPRLNTGELFF. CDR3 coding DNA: TGTGCCAGCAGTGAGCCTCGCCTGAACACCGGGGAGCTGTTTTTT.